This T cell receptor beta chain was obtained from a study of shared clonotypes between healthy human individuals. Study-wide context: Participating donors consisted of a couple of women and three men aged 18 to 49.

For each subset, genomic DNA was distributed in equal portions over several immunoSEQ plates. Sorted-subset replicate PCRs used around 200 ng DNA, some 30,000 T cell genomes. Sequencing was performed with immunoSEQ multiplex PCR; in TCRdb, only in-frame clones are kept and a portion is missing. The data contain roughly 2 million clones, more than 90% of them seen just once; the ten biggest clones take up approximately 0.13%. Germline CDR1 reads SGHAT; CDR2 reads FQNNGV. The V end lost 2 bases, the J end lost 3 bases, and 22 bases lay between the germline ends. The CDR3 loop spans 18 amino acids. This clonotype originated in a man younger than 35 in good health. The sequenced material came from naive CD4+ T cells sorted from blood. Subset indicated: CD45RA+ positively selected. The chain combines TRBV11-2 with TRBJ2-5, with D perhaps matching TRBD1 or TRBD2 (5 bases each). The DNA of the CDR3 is TGTGCCAGCAGCTTAAAAGGGACGGGCCTACTCGGGGAAGAGACCCAGTACTTC. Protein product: CASSLKGTGLLGEETQYF. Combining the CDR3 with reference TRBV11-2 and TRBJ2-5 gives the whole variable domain EAGVAQSPRYKIIEKRQSVAFWCNPISGHATLYWYQQILGQGPKLLIQFQNNGVVDDSQLPKDRFSAERLKGVDSTLKIQPAKLEDSAVYLCASSLKGTGLLGEETQYFGPGTRLLVL.